This TCR beta chain was obtained from a study of naive and memory T cell subsets. Stated treatment: skin biopsy from PPD injection site in Mantoux-positive individual. Reverse transcription used DNase-treated unsorted total RNA, aiming for about 1 to 1,100 ng. TCR cDNA received a 3' ligated oligonucleotide that carried a UMI. This clonotype has a handful of counts. For blood and skin samples, reverse transcription used TCR alpha and beta constant primers. Amplification of ligated cDNA took four PCR rounds with SP2 and nested alpha and beta constant primers. TCRdb ran MiXCR on the UMI-ligation and nested PCR reads and lists one entry per CDR3 protein. The data show 17,000 or so distinct CDR3 sequences, approximately 9.7% seen once. Specimen: skin, collected from a tuberculin skin test site. The source of this sequence is an adult in good health.

The CDR3 protein is CASRNLAETNTGELFF. In DNA form, the CDR3 reads TGTGCCAGCCGGAATTTAGCGGAGACGAACACCGGGGAGCTGTTTTTT. The chain is built from TRBV6-2 or TRBV6-3 and TRBJ2-2; tentative D call: TRBD2 (6 bases). The CDR3 contains 16 residues. The germline CDR1 and CDR2 sequences are MNHEY and SVGEGT. V lost 8 bases, J lost 0 bases, and 16 bases lay in between.